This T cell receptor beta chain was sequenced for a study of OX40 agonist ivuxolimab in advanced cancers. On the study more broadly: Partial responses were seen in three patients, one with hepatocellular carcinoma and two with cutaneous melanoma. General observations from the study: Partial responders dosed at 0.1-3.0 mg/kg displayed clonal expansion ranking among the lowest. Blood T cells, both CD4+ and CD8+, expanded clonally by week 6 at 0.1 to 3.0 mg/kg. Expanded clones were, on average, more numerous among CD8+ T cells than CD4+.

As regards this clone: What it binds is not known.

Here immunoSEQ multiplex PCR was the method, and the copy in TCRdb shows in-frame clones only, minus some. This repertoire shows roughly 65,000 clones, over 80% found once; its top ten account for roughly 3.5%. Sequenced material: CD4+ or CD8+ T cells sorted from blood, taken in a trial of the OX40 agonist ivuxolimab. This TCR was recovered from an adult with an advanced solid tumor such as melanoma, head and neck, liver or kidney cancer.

DNA for the CDR3: TGTGCCAGCAGCTATAGACTAGGAGCTAACGAGCAGTACTTC. This sequence encodes CASSYRLGANEQYF. This chain connects TRBV7-9 to TRBJ2-7; possible D gene TRBD2, 6 bases. V was cut by 4 bases and J by 5 bases, with 15 bases left in between. In germline, CDR1 is SEHNR, CDR2 FQNEAQ (reference sequence). CDR3 length equals 14 residues. Complete variable domain (other parts from reference TRBV7-9 and TRBJ2-7): DTGVSQNPRHKITKRGQNVTFRCDPISEHNRLYWYRQTLGQGPEFLTYFQNEAQLEKSRLLSDRFSAERPKGSFSTLEIQRTEQGDSAMYLCASSYRLGANEQYFGPGTRLTVT.